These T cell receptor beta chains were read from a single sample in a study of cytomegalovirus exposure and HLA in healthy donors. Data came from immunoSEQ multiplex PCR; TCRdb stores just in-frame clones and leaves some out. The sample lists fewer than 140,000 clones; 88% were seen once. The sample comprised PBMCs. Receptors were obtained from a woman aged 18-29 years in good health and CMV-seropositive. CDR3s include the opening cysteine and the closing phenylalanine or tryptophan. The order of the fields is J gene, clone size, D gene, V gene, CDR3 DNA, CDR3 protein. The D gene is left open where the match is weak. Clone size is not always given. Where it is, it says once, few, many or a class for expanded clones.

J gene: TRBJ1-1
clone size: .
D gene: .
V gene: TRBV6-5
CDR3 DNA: TGTGCCAGCAGTTACTCTCAGGGGAACACTGAAGCTTTCTTT
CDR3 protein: CASSYSQGNTEAFF

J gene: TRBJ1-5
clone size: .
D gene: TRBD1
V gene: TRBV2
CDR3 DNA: TGTGCCAGCAGTGAAGGACAGGGCTGGCCCCAGCATTTT
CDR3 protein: CASSEGQGWPQHF

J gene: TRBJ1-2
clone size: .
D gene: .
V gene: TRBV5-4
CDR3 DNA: TGTGCCAGCAGCGCCCAGCAAGGGAGCCCCTATGGCTACACCTTC
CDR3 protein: CASSAQQGSPYGYTF

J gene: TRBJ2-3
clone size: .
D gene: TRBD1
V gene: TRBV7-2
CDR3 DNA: TGTGCCAGCAGCTTAGTGGGGACAGGTTACACAGATACGCAGTATTTT
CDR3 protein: CASSLVGTGYTDTQYF

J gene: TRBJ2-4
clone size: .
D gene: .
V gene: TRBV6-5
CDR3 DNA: TGTGCCAGCAGTCCTCGGTCCCAAAACATTCAGTACTTC
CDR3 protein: CASSPRSQNIQYF

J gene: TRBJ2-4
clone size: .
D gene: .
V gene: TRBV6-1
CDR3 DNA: TGTGCCAGTAGAAAAAACATTCAGTACTTC
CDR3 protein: CASRKNIQYF

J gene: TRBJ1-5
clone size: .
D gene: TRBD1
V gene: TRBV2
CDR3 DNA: TGTGCCAGCAGAGACCGGACAGGGGGAGGCAATCAGCCCCAGCATTTT
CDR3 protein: CASRDRTGGGNQPQHF

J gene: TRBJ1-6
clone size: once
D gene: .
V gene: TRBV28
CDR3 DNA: TGTGCCAGCACTCTGTCCGCGCGCAGGGATAATTCACCCCTCCACTTT
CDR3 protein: CASTLSARRDNSPLHF

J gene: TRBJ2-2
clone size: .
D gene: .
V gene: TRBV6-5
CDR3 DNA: TGTGCCAGCAGTTTAAGACCTCCGGGTCACGGGGAGCTGTTTTTT
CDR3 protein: CASSLRPPGHGELFF

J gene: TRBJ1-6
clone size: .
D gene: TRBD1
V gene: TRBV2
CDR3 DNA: TGTGCCAGCAGTTTTTCGTACAGGGGGGATTCACCCCTCCACTTT
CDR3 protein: CASSFSYRGDSPLHF

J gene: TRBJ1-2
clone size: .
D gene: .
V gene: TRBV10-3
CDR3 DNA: TGTGCCATCCGCCTTGCGGAGGGGAACTATGGCTACACCTTC
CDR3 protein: CAIRLAEGNYGYTF

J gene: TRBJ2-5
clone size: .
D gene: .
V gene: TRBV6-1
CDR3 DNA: TGTGCCAGCAGTGGTGGAGGGCGGGAGACCCAGTACTTC
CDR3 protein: CASSGGGRETQYF

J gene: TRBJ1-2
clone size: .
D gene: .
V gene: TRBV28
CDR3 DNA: TGTGCCAGCAGTTCCCGCAGAACAGGGCTTATATCGGGCTACACCTTC
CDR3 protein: CASSSRRTGLISGYTF

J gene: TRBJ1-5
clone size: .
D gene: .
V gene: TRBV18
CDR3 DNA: TGTGCCAGCTCACCCACCGGGACTTTCCTTGTTGGGAATCATCAGCCCCAGCATTTT
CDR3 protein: CASSPTGTFLVGNHQPQHF

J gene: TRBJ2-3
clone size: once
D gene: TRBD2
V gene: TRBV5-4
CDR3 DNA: TGTGCCAGCAGCTCTATTAGCGGGGGGCACACAGATACGCAGTATTTT
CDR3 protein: CASSSISGGHTDTQYF

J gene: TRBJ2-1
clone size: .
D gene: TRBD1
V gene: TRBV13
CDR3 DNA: TGTGCCAGCAGAGGATGGGGACAGGGTTTCAATGAGCAGTTCTTC
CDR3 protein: CASRGWGQGFNEQFF

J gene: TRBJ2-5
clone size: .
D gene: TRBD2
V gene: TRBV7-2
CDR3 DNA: TGTGCCAGCAGCTTAGGAATAGCGGGGAGGGAGACCCAGTACTTC
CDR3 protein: CASSLGIAGRETQYF

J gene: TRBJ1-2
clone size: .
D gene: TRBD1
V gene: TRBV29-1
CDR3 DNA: TGCAGCGTAGAATCAGGGGGCGGGGGCTACACCTTC
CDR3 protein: CSVESGGGGYTF

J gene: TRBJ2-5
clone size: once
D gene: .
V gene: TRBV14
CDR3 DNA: TGTGCCAGCAGCCCGGGTACGACGGACTATCTAGAGACCCAGTACTTC
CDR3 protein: CASSPGTTDYLETQYF

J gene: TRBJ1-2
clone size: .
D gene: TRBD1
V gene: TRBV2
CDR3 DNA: TGTGCCAGCAGTAACGACAGGGGTGGCTACACCTTC
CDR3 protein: CASSNDRGGYTF

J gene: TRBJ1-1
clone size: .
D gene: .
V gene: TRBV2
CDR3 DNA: TGTGCCAGCAGCCTTTCGGCAGGGATGAACACTGAAGCTTTCTTT
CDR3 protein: CASSLSAGMNTEAFF

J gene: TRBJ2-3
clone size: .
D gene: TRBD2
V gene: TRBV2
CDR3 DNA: TGTGCCAGCACCCTACTCCTAGCGGGGGCTGGAGATACGCAGTATTTT
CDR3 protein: CASTLLLAGAGDTQYF

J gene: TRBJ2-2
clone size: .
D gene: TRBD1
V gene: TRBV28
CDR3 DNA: TGTGCCAGCAGTTCCGGACAGGGACACACCGGGGAGCTGTTTTTT
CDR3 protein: CASSSGQGHTGELFF

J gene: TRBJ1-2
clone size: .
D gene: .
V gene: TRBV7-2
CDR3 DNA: TGTGCCAGCAGCTTAGGGGTTGGGCAGATTAACTATGGCTACACCTTC
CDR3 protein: CASSLGVGQINYGYTF

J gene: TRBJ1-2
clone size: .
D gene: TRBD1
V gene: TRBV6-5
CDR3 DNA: TGTGCCAGTCTCAAGGACAGGGGTGGTAACTATGGCTACACCTTC
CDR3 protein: CASLKDRGGNYGYTF

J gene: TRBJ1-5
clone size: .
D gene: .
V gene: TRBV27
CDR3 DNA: TGTGCCGCGGGGGCTTATAGCAATCAGCCCCAGCATTTT
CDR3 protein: CAAGAYSNQPQHF

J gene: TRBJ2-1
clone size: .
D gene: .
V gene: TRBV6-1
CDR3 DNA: TGTGCCAGCAGTGAAAGTATCGGGTCCTACAATGAGCAGTTCTTC
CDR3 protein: CASSESIGSYNEQFF

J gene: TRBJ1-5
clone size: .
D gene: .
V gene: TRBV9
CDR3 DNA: TGTGCCAGCAGCGTAGGAGGGAAGGGCAATCAGCCCCAGCATTTT
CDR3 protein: CASSVGGKGNQPQHF

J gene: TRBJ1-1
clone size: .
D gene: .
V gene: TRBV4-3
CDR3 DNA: TGCGCCAGCAGCCAAGATTCAGGGGTCACTGAAGCTTTCTTT
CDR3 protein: CASSQDSGVTEAFF

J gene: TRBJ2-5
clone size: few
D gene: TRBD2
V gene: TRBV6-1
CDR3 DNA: TGTGCCAGCAGTGGACTAGCGGGGGGGCCAGAGACCCAGTACTTC
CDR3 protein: CASSGLAGGPETQYF

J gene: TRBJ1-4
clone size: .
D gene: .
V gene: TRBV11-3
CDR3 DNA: TGTGCCAGCAGCTTGTCGGCAGGGGAAGAAAAACTGTTTTTT
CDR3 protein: CASSLSAGEEKLFF

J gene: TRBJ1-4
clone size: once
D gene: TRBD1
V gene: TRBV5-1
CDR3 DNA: TGCGCCAGCGCCAACCGGGGGGACAGGGCAGCAACTAATGAAAAACTGTTTTTT
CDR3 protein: CASANRGDRAATNEKLFF

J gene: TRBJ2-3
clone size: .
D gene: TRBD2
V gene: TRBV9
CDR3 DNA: TGTGCCAGCAGCGCCCCAGGCGGGGGGTTCGCAGATACGCAGTATTTT
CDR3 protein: CASSAPGGGFADTQYF

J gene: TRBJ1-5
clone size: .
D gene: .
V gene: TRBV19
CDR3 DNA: TGTGCCAGTAGTATACCGGTTCAGCCCCAGCATTTT
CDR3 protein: CASSIPVQPQHF

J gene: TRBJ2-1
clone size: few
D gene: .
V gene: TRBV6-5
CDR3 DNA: TGTGCCAGCAGTTACTCGAGCGACAATGAGCAGTTCTTC
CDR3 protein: CASSYSSDNEQFF

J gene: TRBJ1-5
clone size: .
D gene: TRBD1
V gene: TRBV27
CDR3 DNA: TGTGCCAGCAGTTTCACAGGGGGCAATCAGCCCCAGCATTTT
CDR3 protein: CASSFTGGNQPQHF

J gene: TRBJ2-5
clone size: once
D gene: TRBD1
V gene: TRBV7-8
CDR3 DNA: TGTGCCAGCAGCTCCGGACAGGGAGTTAAAGAGACCCAGTACTTC
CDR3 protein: CASSSGQGVKETQYF

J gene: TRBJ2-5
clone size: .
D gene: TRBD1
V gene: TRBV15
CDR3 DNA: TGTGCCACCAGCAGATATCGACAGGGGGGGGAGACCCAGTACTTC
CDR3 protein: CATSRYRQGGETQYF

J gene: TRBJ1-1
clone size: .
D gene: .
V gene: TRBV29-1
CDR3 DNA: TGCAGCGTTGAAGTCGGGTTGAACACTGAAGCTTTCTTT
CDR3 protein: CSVEVGLNTEAFF

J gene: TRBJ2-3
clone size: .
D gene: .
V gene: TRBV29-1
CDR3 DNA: TGCAGCGTTGAGGGGGGTTCGGCACACACAGATACGCAGTATTTT
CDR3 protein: CSVEGGSAHTDTQYF

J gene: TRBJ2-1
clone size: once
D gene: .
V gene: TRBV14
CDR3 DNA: TGTGCCAGCAGCCGACCGGGACTTTACAATGAGCAGTTCTTC
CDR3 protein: CASSRPGLYNEQFF

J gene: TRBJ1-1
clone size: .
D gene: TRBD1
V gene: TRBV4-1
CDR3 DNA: TGCGCCAGCAGCCAAGCCCGGACAGGGGGCTGGACTGAAGCTTTCTTT
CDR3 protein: CASSQARTGGWTEAFF

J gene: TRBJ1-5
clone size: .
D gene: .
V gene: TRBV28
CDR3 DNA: TGTGCCAGCAGCACGTCGGGTGGTCAGCCCCAGCATTTT
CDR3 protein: CASSTSGGQPQHF

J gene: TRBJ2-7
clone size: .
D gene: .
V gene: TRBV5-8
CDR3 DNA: TGTGCCAGCAGCTTGGACGGGGATTTCTACGAGCAGTACTTC
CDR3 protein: CASSLDGDFYEQYF

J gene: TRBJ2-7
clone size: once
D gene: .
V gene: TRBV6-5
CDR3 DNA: TGTGCCAGCAGTCGACCGGACAGCTCCTACGAGCAGTACTTC
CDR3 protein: CASSRPDSSYEQYF

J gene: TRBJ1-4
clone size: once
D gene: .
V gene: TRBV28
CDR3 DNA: TGTGCCAGCCGGCAGGGGATGGAGGCAAAACTGTTTTTT
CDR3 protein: CASRQGMEAKLFF

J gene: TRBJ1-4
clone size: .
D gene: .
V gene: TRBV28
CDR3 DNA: TGTGCCAGCAGGACCAGCGGTGAAAAACTGTTTTTT
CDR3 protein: CASRTSGEKLFF

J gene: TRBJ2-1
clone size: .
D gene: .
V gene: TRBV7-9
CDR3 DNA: TGTGCCAGCAGCCAGACACTGGAAAATGAGCAGTTCTTC
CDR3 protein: CASSQTLENEQFF